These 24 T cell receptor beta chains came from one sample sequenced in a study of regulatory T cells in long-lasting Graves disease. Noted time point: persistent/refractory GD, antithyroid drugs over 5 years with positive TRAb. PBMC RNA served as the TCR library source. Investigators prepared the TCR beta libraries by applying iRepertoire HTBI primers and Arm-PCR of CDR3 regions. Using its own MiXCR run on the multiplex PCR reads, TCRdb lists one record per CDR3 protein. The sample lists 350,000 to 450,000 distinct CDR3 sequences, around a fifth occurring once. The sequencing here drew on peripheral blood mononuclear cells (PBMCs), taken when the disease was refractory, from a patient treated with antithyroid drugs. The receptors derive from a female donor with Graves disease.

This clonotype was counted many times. CDR3: CAISESRRSGETQYF. CDR3 nucleotides: TGTGCCATCAGTGAGTCGAGGAGATCAGGGGAGACCCAGTACTTC. V usage is TRBV10-3 and J usage is TRBJ2-5; the D gene is possibly TRBD1 (5 bases). V lost 0 bases and J lost 5, with 13 bases in between. The CDR3 runs to 15 residues. From germline, CDR1 is ENHRY and CDR2 SYGVKD.

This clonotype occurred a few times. In DNA form, the CDR3 reads TGTGCCAGCAGTTACTCGGCCTCGGCGGGAGTGTACAACGAGCAGTACTTC. Translation gives CASSYSASAGVYNEQYF. The chain is built from TRBV6-2 or TRBV6-3 and TRBJ2-7; TRBD2 matches 7 bases. Germline lookup yields CDR1 MNHEY and CDR2 SVGEGT. CDR3 length equals 17 residues. The V gene end was trimmed by 0 bases and the J gene end by 5 bases; junction bases not matched to a gene: 13.

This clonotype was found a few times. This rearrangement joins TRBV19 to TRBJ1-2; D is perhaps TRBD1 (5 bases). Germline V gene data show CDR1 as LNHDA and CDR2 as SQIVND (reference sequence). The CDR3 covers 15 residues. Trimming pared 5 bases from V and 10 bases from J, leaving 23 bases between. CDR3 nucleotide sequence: TGTGCCAGTAGTCTACCGGGCGGGGCGTTTCCCCTCTACACCTTC. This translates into CASSLPGGAFPLYTF.

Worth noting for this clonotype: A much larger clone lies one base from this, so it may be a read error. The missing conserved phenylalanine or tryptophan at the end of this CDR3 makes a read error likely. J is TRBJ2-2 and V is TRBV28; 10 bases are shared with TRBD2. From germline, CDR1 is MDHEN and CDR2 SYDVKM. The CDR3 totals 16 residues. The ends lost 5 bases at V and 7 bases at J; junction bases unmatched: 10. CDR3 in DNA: TGTGCCAGCAGTCCGTCTAGCGGGAGAGTTAGCGGGGAGCTGTTTTCT. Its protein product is CASSPSSGRVSGELFS.

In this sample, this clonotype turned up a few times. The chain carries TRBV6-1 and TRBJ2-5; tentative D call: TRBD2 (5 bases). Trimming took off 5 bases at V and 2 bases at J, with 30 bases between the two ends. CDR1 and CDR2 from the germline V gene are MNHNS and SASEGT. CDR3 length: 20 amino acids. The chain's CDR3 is CASSPPRSGTTYKAQETQYF. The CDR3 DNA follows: TGTGCCAGCAGTCCCCCGCGCAGCGGAACCACATACAAGGCGCAAGAGACCCAGTACTTC.

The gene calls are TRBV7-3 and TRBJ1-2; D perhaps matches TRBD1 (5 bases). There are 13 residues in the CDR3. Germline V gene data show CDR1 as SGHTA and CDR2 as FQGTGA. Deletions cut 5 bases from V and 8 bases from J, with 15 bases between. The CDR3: CASSLFIGGGYTF. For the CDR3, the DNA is TGTGCCAGCAGCCTTTTTATCGGGGGAGGCTACACCTTC.

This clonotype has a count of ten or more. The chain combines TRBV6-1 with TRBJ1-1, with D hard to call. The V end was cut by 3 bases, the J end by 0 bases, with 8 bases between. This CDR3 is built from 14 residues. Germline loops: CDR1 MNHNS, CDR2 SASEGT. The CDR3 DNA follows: TGTGCCAGCAGTGATCTTGTCGTGAACACTGAAGCTTTCTTT. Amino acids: CASSDLVVNTEAFF.

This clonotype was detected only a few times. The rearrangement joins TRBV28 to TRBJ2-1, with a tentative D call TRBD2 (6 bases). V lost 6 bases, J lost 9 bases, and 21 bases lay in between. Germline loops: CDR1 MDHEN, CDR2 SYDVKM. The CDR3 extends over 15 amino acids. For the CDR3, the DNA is TGTGCCAGCAGCCTGGCCAGCGGGCCATTAATTGAGCAGTTCTTC. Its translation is CASSLASGPLIEQFF.

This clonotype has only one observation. The CDR3 nucleotides read TGTGCCAGCAGCCAAGAGGGACACCAAACTGGCTACACCTTC. Its translation: CASSQEGHQTGYTF. The chain is built from TRBV4-2 and TRBJ1-2; tentatively, D is TRBD1 (6 bases). V gave up 0 bases and J gave up 7 bases, with 12 bases separating them. There are 14 residues in the CDR3. Per germline, CDR1 LGHNA and CDR2 YNFKEQ.

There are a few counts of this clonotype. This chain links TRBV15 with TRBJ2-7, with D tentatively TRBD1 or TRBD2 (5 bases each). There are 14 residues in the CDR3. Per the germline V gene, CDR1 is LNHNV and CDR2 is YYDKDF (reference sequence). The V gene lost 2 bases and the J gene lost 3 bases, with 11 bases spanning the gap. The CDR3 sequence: CATSRQGVGYEQYF. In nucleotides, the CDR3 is TGTGCCACCAGCAGACAGGGAGTCGGCTACGAGCAGTACTTC.

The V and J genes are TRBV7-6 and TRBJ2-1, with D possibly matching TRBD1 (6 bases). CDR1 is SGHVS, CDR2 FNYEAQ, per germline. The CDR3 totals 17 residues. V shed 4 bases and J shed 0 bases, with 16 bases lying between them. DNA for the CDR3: TGTGCCAGCAGCTCCCCGACAGGTTCGGACTCCTACAATGAGCAGTTCTTC. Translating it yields CASSSPTGSDSYNEQFF.

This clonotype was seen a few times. Here the CDR3 DNA reads TGCAGCGTCGATACAGGGGGTTCCGTCGAGCAGTACTTC. Translation gives CSVDTGGSVEQYF. This rearrangement joins TRBV29-1 to TRBJ2-7, with 8 bases identical to TRBD1. Per the germline V gene, CDR1 is SQVTM and CDR2 is ANQGSEA. CDR3 length: 13 residues. V shed 6 bases and J 6 bases; nucleotides not matched to a gene: 10.

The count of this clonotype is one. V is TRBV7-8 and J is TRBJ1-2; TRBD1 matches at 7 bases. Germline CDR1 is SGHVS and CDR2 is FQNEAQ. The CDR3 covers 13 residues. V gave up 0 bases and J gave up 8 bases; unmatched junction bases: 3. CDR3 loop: CASSLAGGRGYTF. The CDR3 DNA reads TGTGCCAGCAGCTTAGCAGGGGGCAGGGGCTACACCTTC.

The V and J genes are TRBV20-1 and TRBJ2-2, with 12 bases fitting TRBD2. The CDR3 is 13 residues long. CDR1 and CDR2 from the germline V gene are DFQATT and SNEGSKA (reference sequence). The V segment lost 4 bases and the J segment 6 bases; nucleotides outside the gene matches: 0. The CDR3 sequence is CSATSGRAGELFF. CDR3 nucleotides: TGCAGTGCTACTAGCGGGAGGGCCGGGGAGCTGTTTTTT.

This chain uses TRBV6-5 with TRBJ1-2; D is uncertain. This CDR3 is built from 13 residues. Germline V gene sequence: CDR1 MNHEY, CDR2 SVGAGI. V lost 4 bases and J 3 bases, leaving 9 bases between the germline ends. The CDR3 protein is CASSLAVDYGYTF. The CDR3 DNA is TGTGCCAGCAGTTTAGCAGTGGACTATGGCTACACCTTC.

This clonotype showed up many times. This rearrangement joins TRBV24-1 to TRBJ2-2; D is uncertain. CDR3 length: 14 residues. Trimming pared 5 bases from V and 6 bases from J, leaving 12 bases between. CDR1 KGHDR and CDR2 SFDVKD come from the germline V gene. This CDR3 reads CATSATYLAGELFF. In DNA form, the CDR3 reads TGTGCCACCAGTGCCACCTACTTGGCCGGGGAGCTGTTTTTT.

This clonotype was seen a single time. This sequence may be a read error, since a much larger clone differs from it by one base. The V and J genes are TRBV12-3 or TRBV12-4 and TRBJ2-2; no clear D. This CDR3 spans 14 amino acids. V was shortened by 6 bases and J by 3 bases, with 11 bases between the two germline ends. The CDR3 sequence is CASRHGRHTGELFF. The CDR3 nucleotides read TGTGCCAGCAGACATGGCAGGCACACCGGGGAGCTGTTTTTT.

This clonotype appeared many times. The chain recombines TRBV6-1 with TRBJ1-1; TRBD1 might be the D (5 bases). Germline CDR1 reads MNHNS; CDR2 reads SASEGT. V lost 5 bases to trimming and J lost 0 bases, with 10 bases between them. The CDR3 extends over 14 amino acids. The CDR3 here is CASSQQELNTEAFF. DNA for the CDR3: TGTGCCAGCAGTCAACAGGAATTGAACACTGAAGCTTTCTTT.

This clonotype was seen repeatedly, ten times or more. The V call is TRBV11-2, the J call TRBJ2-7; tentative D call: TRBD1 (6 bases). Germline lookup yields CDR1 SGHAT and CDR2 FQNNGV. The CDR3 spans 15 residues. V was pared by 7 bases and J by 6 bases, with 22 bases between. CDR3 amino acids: CASTAWDKIPGEQYF. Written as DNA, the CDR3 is TGTGCCAGCACCGCCTGGGACAAAATCCCCGGCGAGCAGTACTTC.

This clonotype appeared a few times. The CDR3 nucleotides are TGCAGCGTGAGGGAGTACGAGCAGTACTTC. It specifies CSVREYEQYF. This sequence joins TRBV29-1 and TRBJ2-7; D is possibly TRBD2 (5 bases). This CDR3 is 10 amino acids long. V was clipped by 6 bases and J by 4 bases, with 7 bases between them. Germline values: CDR1 SQVTM, CDR2 ANQGSEA.

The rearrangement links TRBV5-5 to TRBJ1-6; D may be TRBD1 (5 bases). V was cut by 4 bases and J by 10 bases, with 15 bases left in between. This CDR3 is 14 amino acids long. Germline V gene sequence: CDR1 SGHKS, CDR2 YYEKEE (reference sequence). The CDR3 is CASSQGDPGSPLHF. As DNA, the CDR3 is TGTGCCAGCAGCCAAGGGGATCCGGGCTCACCCCTCCACTTT.

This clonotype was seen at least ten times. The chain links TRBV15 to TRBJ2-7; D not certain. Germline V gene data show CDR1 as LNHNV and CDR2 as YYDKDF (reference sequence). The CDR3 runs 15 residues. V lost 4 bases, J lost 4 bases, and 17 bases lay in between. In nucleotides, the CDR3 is TGTGCCACCAGCAAAGTAGAAAAGGGTGGTTACGAGCAGTACTTC. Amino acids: CATSKVEKGGYEQYF.

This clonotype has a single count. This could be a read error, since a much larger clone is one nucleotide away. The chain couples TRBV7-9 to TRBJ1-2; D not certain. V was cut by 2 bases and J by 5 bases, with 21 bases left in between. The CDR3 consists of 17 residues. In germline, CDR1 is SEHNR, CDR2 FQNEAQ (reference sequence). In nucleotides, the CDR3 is TGTGCCAGCAGCTTAACAGTGGTACAGCGGGCTCCTTATGGCTACACCTTC. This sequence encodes CASSLTVVQRAPYGYTF.

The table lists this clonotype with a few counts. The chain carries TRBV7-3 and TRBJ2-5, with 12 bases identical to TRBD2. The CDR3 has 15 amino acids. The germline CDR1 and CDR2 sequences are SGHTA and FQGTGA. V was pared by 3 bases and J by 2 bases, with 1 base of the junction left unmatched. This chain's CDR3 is CASSFTSGRQETQYF. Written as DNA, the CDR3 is TGTGCCAGCAGCTTCACTAGCGGGAGGCAAGAGACCCAGTACTTC.